This TCR beta chain derives from a study of shared clonotypes between healthy human individuals. The protocol was immunoSEQ multiplex PCR, while the TCRdb copy is restricted to in-frame clones and leaves out a portion. The repertoire holds around 2,000,000 clones, roughly 95% seen once, with approximately 1% in the top ten. To note about this clone: Its antigen is not known.

Study-level findings and limits: It was the non-shared clonotypes that had lower generation probabilities than clonotypes shared by all four donors.

CD45RO-negative, CCR7-positively selected cells formed the naive CD8 fraction, excluding terminally differentiated effector memory CD45RA+ cells. Trimming cost V 5 bases and J 1 base; bases outside gene matches: 15. Germline-derived CDR1 and CDR2 are SGHTA and FQGNSA. The CDR3 has 18 amino acids. The V and J genes are TRBV7-2 and TRBJ2-7, with 9 positions matching TRBD2. The receptor comes from a man younger than 35 in good health. Source material: naive CD8+ T cells sorted from blood. The CDR3 is CASSRGAGGVAGSYEQYF. CDR3 in DNA: TGTGCCAGCAGCCGCGGTGCGGGAGGGGTAGCGGGGTCCTACGAGCAGTACTTC.